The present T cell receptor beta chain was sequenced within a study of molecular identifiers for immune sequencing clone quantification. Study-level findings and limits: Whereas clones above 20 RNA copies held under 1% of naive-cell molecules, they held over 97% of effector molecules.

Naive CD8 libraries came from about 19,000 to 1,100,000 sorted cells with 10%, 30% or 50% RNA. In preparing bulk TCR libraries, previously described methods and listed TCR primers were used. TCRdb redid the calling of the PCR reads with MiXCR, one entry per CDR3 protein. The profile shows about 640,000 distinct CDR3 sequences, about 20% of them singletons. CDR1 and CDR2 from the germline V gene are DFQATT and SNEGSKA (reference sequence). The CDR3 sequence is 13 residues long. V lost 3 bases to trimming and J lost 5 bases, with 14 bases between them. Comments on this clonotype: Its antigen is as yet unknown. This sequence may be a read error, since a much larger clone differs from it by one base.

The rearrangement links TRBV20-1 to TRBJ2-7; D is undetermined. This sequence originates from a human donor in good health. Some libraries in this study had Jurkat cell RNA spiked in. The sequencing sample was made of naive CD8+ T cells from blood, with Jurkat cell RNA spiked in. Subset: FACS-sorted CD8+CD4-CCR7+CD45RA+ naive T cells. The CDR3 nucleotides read TGCAGTGCTAGTCGCAGTCGTTCCGACGAGCAGTACTTC. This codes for CSASRSRSDEQYF.